Following are 18 T cell receptor beta chains from one sample sequenced in a study of Ad26.COV2.S vaccination and SARS-CoV-2 variants. Here immunoSEQ multiplex PCR was the method, and the copy in TCRdb shows in-frame clones only, minus some. The sample includes roughly 400,000 clones, less than 95% of them seen just once. Specified treatment: around 19 received Ad26.COV2.S at low or high dose, single or two shots; roughly five received placebo; per-sample allocation not given. Collection of samples fell on day 63 after the first vaccine or placebo injection. Sample: peripheral blood, taken in a trial of Ad26.COV2.S vaccine versus placebo. The receptors originated from a person aged 18-60 years who received the Ad26.COV2.S COVID-19 vaccine or a placebo.

The gene calls are TRBV5-1 and TRBJ1-5; TRBD1 matches at 10 bases. The trim removed 2 bases at V and 7 bases at J, leaving 9 bases unmatched. The CDR3 contains 16 residues. The germline gives CDR1 SGHRS, CDR2 YFSETQ. CDR3 in amino acids: CASSLSGTGDGQPQHF. The CDR3 DNA follows: TGCGCCAGCAGCTTATCCGGGACAGGGGACGGGCAGCCCCAGCATTTT.

This rearrangement joins TRBV18 to TRBJ2-7, with 10 nucleotides matching TRBD1. The CDR3 loop spans 15 amino acids. CDR1 and CDR2 from the germline V gene are KGHSH and LQKENI. Losses at the gene ends were 6 bases for V and 5 bases for J; bases not matched to a gene: 10. The CDR3 region is CASSPSGTGVNEQYF. The DNA for the CDR3 is TGTGCCAGCTCCCCCAGCGGGACAGGGGTGAACGAGCAGTACTTC.

A single count supports this clone. The chain joins TRBV7-9 to TRBJ1-1; 9 positions agree with TRBD1. The trim removed 5 bases at V and 4 bases at J, leaving 8 bases unmatched. CDR3 length: 15 residues. Germline V gene lookup returns CDR1 SEHNR and CDR2 FQNEAQ (reference sequence). CDR3 sequence reads: CASSKPGQGVTEAFF. The CDR3 DNA follows: TGTGCCAGCAGCAAACCGGGACAGGGCGTCACTGAAGCTTTCTTT.

This chain uses TRBV19 with TRBJ1-2, with a weak D call TRBD1 (6 bases). The V and J ends lost 3 bases and 8 bases respectively, with 19 bases between them. Germline lookup yields CDR1 LNHDA and CDR2 SQIVND (reference sequence). The CDR3 consists of 15 residues. The CDR3 region is CASSILTKQGLGYTF. The CDR3 bases are TGTGCCAGTAGTATCTTGACGAAACAGGGTCTCGGCTACACCTTC.

This chain links TRBV5-5 with TRBJ1-5; D unresolved. Germline assignment: CDR1 SGHKS and CDR2 YYEKEE (reference sequence). This CDR3 has 14 amino acids. V was pared by 0 bases and J by 14 bases, with 18 bases between. Here the CDR3 reads CASSLGTRQDRKHF. The DNA for the CDR3 is TGTGCCAGCAGCTTGGGGACCCGGCAGGATCGGAAGCATTTT. Variable domain in full (rest from reference TRBV5-5 and TRBJ1-5): DAGVTQSPTHLIKTRGQQVTLRCSPISGHKSVSWYQQVLGQGPQFIFQYYEKEERGRGNFPDRFSARQFPNYSSELNVNALLLGDSALYLCASSLGTRQDRKHFGDGTRLSIL.

V is TRBV5-6 and J is TRBJ2-3, with 7 nucleotides matching TRBD2. Per germline, CDR1 SGHDT and CDR2 YYEEEE. Germline trimming cut 3 bases from V and 4 bases from J; bases unmatched to any gene: 8. The CDR3 length is 15 residues. The CDR3 loop is CASSSRRGRADTQYF. CDR3 sequence (DNA): TGTGCCAGCAGCTCAAGGCGGGGGAGGGCAGATACGCAGTATTTT.

The genes are TRBV15 and TRBJ2-3, with TRBD2 matching 13 bases. The germline V gene encodes CDR1 LNHNV and CDR2 YYDKDF (reference sequence). Losses at the gene ends were 0 bases for V and 3 bases for J; bases not matched to a gene: 9. The CDR3 sequence is 19 residues long. The CDR3 sequence is CATSREATSGRSKTDTQYF. The DNA of the CDR3 is TGTGCCACCAGCAGAGAGGCGACTAGCGGGAGGAGTAAAACAGATACGCAGTATTTT.

The chain uses TRBV11-1 and TRBJ1-4, with 7 bases lining up with TRBD1. This CDR3 region has 14 residues. Germline CDR1 SGHAT, CDR2 FQDESV (reference sequence). Trimming cost V 5 bases and J 6 bases; bases outside gene matches: 6. The CDR3 sequence is CASSPDRFYEKLFF. In DNA, the CDR3 is TGTGCCAGCAGCCCGGACAGGTTTTATGAAAAACTGTTTTTT.

The chain recombines TRBV10-3 with TRBJ2-7, with D uncertain. Deletions cut 7 bases from V and 6 bases from J, with 10 bases between. This CDR3 spans 11 amino acids. Germline CDR1 is ENHRY and CDR2 is SYGVKD. The DNA for the CDR3 is TGTGCCATCAAAAGTAAGGCCGAGCAGTACTTC. It yields the protein CAIKSKAEQYF.

Concerning this clone itself: Other nucleotide sequences in the sample specify the same CDR3. The genes are TRBV7-9 and TRBJ1-5; D unresolved. V lost 0 bases to trimming and J lost 4 bases, with 7 bases between them. The CDR3 is 14 residues long. Germline V CDR1 and CDR2: SEHNR, FQNEAQ (reference sequence). Here the CDR3 DNA reads TGTGCCAGCAGCTTAGCGACATCTAATCAGCCCCAGCATTTT. Its translation: CASSLATSNQPQHF.

The chain has TRBV7-9 and TRBJ2-1; 8 bases fit TRBD2. The CDR3 is 15 residues long. With V trimmed by 1 base and J by 5 bases, 4 bases remained unmatched. Germline loops: CDR1 SEHNR, CDR2 FQNEAQ (reference sequence). CDR3 sequence: CASSLDGRADNEQFF. Here the CDR3 DNA reads TGTGCCAGCAGCTTAGACGGGAGGGCCGACAATGAGCAGTTCTTC.

This chain joins TRBV28 and TRBJ2-5; D remains ambiguous. V dropped 6 bases and J dropped 5 bases, with 10 bases sitting between them. Germline CDR1 reads MDHEN; CDR2 reads SYDVKM. The CDR3 runs to 12 residues. This chain's CDR3 is CASSPHPETQYF. The DNA of the CDR3 is TGTGCCAGCAGCCCCCACCCTGAGACCCAGTACTTC. The whole variable domain, remainder taken from reference TRBV28 and TRBJ2-5, is DVKVTQSSRYLVKRTGEKVFLECVQDMDHENMFWYRQDPGLGLRLIYFSYDVKMKEKGDIPEGYSVSREKKERFSLILESASTNQTSMYLCASSPHPETQYFGPGTRLLVL.

The chain couples TRBV29-1 to TRBJ2-3, with 8 bases matching TRBD2. The CDR3 covers 14 residues. After removal of 6 bases from V and 0 bases from J, the junction contained 5 bases not matched to a gene. The germline V gene encodes CDR1 SQVTM and CDR2 ANQGSEA. The CDR3 bases are TGCAGCGTGGTACTAGCGGCTAGCACAGATACGCAGTATTTT. The encoded protein is CSVVLAASTDTQYF.

The chain couples TRBV6-5 to TRBJ1-1; 9 bases align to TRBD1. CDR1 and CDR2 (germline): MNHEY, SVGAGI. The CDR3 spans 14 residues. Trimming cost V 8 bases and J 2 bases; bases outside gene matches: 6. The CDR3 sequence: CASRITGGNTEAFF. The CDR3 region has the DNA TGTGCCAGCCGGATAACAGGGGGCAACACTGAAGCTTTCTTT.

The chain's CDR3 is CASSLLPRAGRYEQYF. The CDR3 nucleotides read TGTGCCAGCAGTTTACTCCCAAGGGCGGGAAGGTACGAGCAGTACTTC. The chain couples TRBV27 to TRBJ2-7; D might be TRBD2 (6 bases). The CDR3 has 16 amino acids. Trimming pared 2 bases from V and 4 bases from J, leaving 18 bases between. Germline V gene sequence: CDR1 MNHEY, CDR2 SMNVEV (reference sequence).

The chain employs TRBV18 and TRBJ1-5; tentative D call: TRBD1 (5 bases). The CDR3 is 14 amino acids. Germline V gene data show CDR1 as KGHSH and CDR2 as LQKENI. V lost 2 bases and J lost 6, with 11 bases in between. The CDR3 DNA reads TGTGCCAGCTCACCAGGGGGGTTTGGTCAGCCCCAGCATTTT. Translation: CASSPGGFGQPQHF.

This rearrangement joins TRBV18 to TRBJ1-2, with a tentative D call TRBD1 (5 bases). Looked up from germline, CDR1 is KGHSH and CDR2 is LQKENI. V lost 3 bases and J 0 bases, leaving 14 bases between the germline ends. This CDR3 has 16 amino acids. The CDR3 reads CASSPGPRGANYGYTF. The DNA of the CDR3 is TGTGCCAGCTCACCGGGACCAAGAGGGGCTAACTATGGCTACACCTTC. Supplemented by reference TRBV18 and TRBJ1-2, the full variable domain reads NAGVMQNPRHLVRRRGQEARLRCSPMKGHSHVYWYRQLPEEGLKFMVYLQKENIIDESGMPKERFSAEFPKEGPSILRIQQVVRGDSAAYFCASSPGPRGANYGYTFGSGTRLTVV.

This chain uses TRBV28 with TRBJ2-7; perhaps D is TRBD1 or TRBD2 (5 bases each). Per germline, CDR1 MDHEN and CDR2 SYDVKM. V lost 5 bases to trimming and J lost 3 bases, with 20 bases between them. There are 16 residues in the CDR3. CDR3: CASSLLRDHNFYEQYF. CDR3 nucleotides: TGTGCCAGCAGTCTACTCCGGGACCACAACTTCTACGAGCAGTACTTC.